This T cell receptor (beta chain) was documented in a study of cytomegalovirus exposure and HLA in healthy donors. Overall study results and limits: Links to common viral pathogens appeared, in a later analysis, for several of the most significant clusters. From TCR beta sequences, most subjects' HLA-A and HLA-B alleles were reportedly predicted accurately.

The PCR contained 60 Vbeta and 13 Jbeta primers. This table comes from immunoSEQ multiplex PCR, and its TCRdb copy is limited to in-frame clones, with some not included. Of roughly 190,000 clones detected, 75% to 90% appear once; the ten largest clones hold 1.3%. Details on this clone: Its antigen is as yet unknown.

V was pared by 3 bases and J by 6 bases, with 2 bases of the junction left unmatched. The CDR3 covers 14 residues. CDR1 is SGHVS and CDR2 is FQNEAQ in the germline V gene. The specimen sequenced was PBMCs. The chain has TRBV7-8 and TRBJ2-2; 9 positions agree with TRBD2. The clonotype comes from a young man in good health and CMV-seronegative. CDR3 sequence reads: CASSFGGGAGELFF. CDR3 in DNA: TGTGCCAGCAGCTTCGGCGGGGGGGCCGGGGAGCTGTTTTTT. Full variable domain (missing parts from reference TRBV7-8 and TRBJ2-2): GAGVSQSPRYKVAKRGQDVALRCDPISGHVSLFWYQQALGQGPEFLTYFQNEAQLDKSGLPSDRFFAERPEGSVSTLKIQRTQQEDSAVYLCASSFGGGAGELFFGEGSRLTVL.